What follows is one T cell receptor beta chain and its context. This sample is part of a study of blood T cell repertoires in COVID-19. Across the whole study: T cells, B-cell-depleted T cells, or PBMCs supplied cDNA or gDNA.

As handled by the study authors: Scientists estimated how many nucleated cells there were by amplifying reference gene primers. The repertoire was sequenced with immunoSEQ multiplex PCR; TCRdb's copy has only in-frame clones and lacks some. The V and J calls and clone size were taken over from that table, and D and trimming were inferred from the DNA. The sample has about 180,000 clones, roughly four fifths seen once. The CDR3 loop spans 13 amino acids. The V gene's germline CDR1 is SGHAT and CDR2 FQNNGV. Trimming removed 5 bases from V and 6 bases from J, with 11 bases in between. Enrollment of patients from Seattle took place during active infection, with longitudinal follow-up.

The receptor comes from a woman aged 70-85 years with COVID-19, enrolled during active disease. Sequenced: peripheral blood. The chain employs TRBV11-2 and TRBJ2-1; D perhaps matches TRBD1 (5 bases). The CDR3 region has the DNA TGTGCCAGCAGCCCCCCAGGGTTCAATGAGCAGTTCTTC. Its translation: CASSPPGFNEQFF.